This T cell receptor (beta chain) was captured in a study of blood T cell repertoires in COVID-19. Whole-study context: Italy, Spain and the United States were the sources of the convalescent and acute COVID-19 samples. T cells, B-cell-depleted T cells, or PBMCs supplied cDNA or gDNA.

Original processing notes: Reference gene primer amplification gave nucleated cell count estimates. Clones were read by immunoSEQ multiplex PCR, and TCRdb kept only the in-frame ones, dropping some. V and J calls and clone size follow that table, whereas D and trimming were derived from the DNA. The sample has approximately 180,000 clones; about 75% are singletons. This CDR3 is 16 amino acids long. Per germline, CDR1 MNHEY and CDR2 SMNVEV (reference sequence). Trimming took 1 base from V and 0 from J; bases not matched to a gene: 2. This receptor was obtained from a woman aged 70-85 years with acute or convalescent COVID-19. V and J are TRBV27 and TRBJ2-2; 7 positions agree with TRBD1. Input material: peripheral blood. The CDR3 nucleotides read TGTGCCAGCAGTTTATATACAGGGGCGAACACCGGGGAGCTGTTTTTT. It translates to CASSLYTGANTGELFF.